Included here is one T cell receptor beta chain sequence, with context. Other DNA sequences within the sample encode an identical CDR3. Sampled 1 year posttransplant, controls received myeloablative marrow transplants, methotrexate and a calcineurin inhibitor. The sample belongs to a study of T cells after posttransplantation cyclophosphamide. The ends were cut back, 5 bases at V and 5 bases at J, with 14 bases in the middle. This CDR3 is 14 amino acids long. Germline-derived CDR1 and CDR2 are WNHNN and SYGVQD (reference sequence). TCRdb's copy holds only in-frame clones and misses some; the assay was immunoSEQ multiplex PCR. This table holds 15,000 to 20,000 clones, less than 85% found once.

The TCR comes from a female patient aged 18-30 years who received an allogeneic stem cell transplant from an unrelated donor, was CMV-positive, and had acute and chronic GVHD. A subset of T cells may come from the graft donor. The J gene is TRBJ2-3, the V gene TRBV10-1; tentatively, D is TRBD2 (7 bases). The material sequenced was PBMCs, taken after allogeneic stem cell transplant with calcineurin inhibitor and methotrexate. The CDR3 loop reads CASSLRGAGDTQYF. DNA for the CDR3: TGCGCCAGCAGTCTCCGGGGGGCCGGAGATACGCAGTATTTT.